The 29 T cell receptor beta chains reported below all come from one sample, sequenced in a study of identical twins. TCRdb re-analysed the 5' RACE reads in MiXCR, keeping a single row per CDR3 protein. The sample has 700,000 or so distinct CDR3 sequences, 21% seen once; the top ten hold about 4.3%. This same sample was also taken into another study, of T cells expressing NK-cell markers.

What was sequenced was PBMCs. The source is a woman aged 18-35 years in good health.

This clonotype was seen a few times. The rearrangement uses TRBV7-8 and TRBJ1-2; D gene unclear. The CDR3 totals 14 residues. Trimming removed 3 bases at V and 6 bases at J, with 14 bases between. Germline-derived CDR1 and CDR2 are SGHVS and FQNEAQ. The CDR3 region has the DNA TGTGCCAGCAGCTTTCCCACAGCCGGGAATGGCTACACCTTC. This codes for CASSFPTAGNGYTF.

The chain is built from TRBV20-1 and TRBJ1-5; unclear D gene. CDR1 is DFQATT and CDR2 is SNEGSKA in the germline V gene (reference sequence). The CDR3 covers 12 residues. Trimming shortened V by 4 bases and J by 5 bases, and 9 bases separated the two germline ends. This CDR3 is CSATRAHQPQHF. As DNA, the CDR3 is TGCAGTGCTACCCGAGCCCATCAGCCCCAGCATTTT.

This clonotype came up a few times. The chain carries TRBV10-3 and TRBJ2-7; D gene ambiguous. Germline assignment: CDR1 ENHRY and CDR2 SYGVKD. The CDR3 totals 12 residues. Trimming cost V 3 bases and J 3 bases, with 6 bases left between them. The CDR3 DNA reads TGTGCCATCAGTGAAAGTTTCTACGAGCAGTACTTC. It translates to CAISESFYEQYF.

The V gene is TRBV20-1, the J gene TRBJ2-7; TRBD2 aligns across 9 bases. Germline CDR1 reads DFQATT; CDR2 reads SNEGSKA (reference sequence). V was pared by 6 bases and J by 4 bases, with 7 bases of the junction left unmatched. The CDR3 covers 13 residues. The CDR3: CSAVRGGNYEQYF. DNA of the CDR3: TGCAGTGCGGTGCGGGGGGGCAATTACGAGCAGTACTTC.

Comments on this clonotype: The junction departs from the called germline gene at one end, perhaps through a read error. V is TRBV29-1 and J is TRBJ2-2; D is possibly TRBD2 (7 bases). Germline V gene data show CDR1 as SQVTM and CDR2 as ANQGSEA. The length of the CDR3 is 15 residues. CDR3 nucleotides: TGCAGCGTTAAACCCGACAGGACCGGGGCGGGGGAGCTGTCTTTT. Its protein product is CSVKPDRTGAGELSF.

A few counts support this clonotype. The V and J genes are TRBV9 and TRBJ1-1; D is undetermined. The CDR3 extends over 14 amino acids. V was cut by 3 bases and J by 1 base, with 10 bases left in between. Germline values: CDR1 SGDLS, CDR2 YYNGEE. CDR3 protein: CASSGGWGNTEAFF. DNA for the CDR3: TGTGCCAGCAGCGGAGGATGGGGGAACACTGAAGCTTTCTTT.

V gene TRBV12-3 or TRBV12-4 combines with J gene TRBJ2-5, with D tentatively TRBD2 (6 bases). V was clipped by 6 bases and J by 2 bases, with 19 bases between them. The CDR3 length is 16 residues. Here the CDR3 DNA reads TGTGCCAGCAGCCCGAGGAGGACTAACGCGCAAGAGACCCAGTACTTC. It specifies CASSPRRTNAQETQYF.

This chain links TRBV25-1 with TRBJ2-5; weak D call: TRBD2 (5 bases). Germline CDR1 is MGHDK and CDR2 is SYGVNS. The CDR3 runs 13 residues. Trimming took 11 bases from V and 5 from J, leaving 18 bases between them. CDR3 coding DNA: TGTGCCGCCTCGGGCCCCTCGGGGGAGACCCAGTACTTC. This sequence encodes CAASGPSGETQYF. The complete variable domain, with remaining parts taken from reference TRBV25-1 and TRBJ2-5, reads EADIYQTPRYLVIGTGKKITLECSQTMGHDKMYWYQQDPGMELHLIHYSYGVNSTEKGDLSSESTVSRIRTEHFPLTLESARPSHTSQYLCAASGPSGETQYFGPGTRLLVL.

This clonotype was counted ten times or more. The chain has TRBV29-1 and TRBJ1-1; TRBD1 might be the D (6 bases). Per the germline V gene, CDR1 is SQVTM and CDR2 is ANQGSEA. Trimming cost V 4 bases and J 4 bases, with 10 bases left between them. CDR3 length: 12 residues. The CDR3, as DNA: TGCAGCGTTGTGCGGGGGGCCACTGAAGCTTTCTTT. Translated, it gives CSVVRGATEAFF. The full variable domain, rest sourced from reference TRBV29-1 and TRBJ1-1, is SAVISQKPSRDICQRGTSLTIQCQVDSQVTMMFWYRQQPGQSLTLIATANQGSEATYESGFVIDKFPISRPNLTFSTLTVSNMSPEDSSIYLCSVVRGATEAFFGQGTRLTVV.

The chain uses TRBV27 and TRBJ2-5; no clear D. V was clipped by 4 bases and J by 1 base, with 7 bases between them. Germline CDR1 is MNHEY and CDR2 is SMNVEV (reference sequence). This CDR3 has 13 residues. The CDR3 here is CASSSYAQETQYF. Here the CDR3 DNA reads TGTGCCAGCAGTTCCTATGCCCAAGAGACCCAGTACTTC.

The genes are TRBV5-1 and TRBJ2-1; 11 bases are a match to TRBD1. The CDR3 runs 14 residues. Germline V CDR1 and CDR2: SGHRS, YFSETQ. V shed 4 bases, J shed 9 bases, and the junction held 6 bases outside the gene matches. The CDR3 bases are TGCGCCAGCAGCCAAGGACAGGGGGCGACTGAGCAGTTCTTC. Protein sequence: CASSQGQGATEQFF.

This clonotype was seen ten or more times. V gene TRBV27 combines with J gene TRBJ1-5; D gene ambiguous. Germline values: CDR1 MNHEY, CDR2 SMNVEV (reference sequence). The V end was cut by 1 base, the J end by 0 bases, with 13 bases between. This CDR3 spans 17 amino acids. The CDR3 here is CASSLYRPSYSNQPQHF. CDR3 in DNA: TGTGCCAGCAGTTTATATCGCCCGTCTTATAGCAATCAGCCCCAGCATTTT.

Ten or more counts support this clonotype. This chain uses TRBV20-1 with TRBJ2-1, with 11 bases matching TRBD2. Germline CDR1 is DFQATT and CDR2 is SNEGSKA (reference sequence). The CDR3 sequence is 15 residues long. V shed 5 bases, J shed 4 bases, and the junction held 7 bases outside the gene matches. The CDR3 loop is CSALGTSGIYNEQFF. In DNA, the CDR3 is TGCAGTGCTCTCGGGACTAGCGGTATATACAATGAGCAGTTCTTC.

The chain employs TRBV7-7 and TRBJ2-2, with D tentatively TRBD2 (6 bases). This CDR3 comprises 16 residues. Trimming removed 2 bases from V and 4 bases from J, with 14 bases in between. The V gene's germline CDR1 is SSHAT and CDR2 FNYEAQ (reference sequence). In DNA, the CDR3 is TGTGCCAGCAGCTTATGGGCGGGAAAGGGCACCGGGGAGCTGTTTTTT. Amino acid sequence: CASSLWAGKGTGELFF.

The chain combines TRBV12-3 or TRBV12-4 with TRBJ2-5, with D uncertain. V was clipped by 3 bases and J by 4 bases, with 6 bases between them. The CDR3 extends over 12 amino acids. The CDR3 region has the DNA TGTGCCAGCAGTTTTGTTTTAGAGACCCAGTACTTC. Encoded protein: CASSFVLETQYF.

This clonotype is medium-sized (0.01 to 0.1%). DNA of the CDR3: TGCAGTGCCAAACAGCCTCACGCGGGACAGCCTCAAGAGACCCAGTACTTC. Residues: CSAKQPHAGQPQETQYF. The chain combines TRBV20-1 with TRBJ2-5; a possible D gene is TRBD1 (7 bases). The V gene lost 6 bases and the J gene lost 2 bases, with 25 bases spanning the gap. Germline V gene data show CDR1 as DFQATT and CDR2 as SNEGSKA (reference sequence). This CDR3 region has 17 residues.

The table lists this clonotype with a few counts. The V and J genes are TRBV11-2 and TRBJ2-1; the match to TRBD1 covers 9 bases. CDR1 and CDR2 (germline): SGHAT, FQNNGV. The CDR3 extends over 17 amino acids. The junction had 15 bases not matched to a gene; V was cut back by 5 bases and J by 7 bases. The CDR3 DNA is TGTGCCAGCAGCCTCGTCGTTCGGGGACAGGGTAGGAATGAGCAGTTCTTC. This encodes CASSLVVRGQGRNEQFF. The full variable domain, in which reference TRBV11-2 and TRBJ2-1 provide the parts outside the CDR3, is EAGVAQSPRYKIIEKRQSVAFWCNPISGHATLYWYQQILGQGPKLLIQFQNNGVVDDSQLPKDRFSAERLKGVDSTLKIQPAKLEDSAVYLCASSLVVRGQGRNEQFFGPGTRLTVL.

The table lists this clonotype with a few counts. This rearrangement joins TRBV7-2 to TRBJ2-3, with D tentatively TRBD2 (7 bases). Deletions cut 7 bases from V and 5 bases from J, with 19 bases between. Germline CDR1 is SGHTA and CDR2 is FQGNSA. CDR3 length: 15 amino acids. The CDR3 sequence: CASISRAGAKDTQYF. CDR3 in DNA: TGTGCCAGCATCTCTAGGGCGGGGGCGAAAGATACGCAGTATTTT.

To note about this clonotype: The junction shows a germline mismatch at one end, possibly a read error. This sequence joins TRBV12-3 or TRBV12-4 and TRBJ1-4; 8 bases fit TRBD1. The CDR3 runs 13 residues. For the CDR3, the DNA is TGTGCCGGCAGACAGGGGAGTGATGAAAAACTGTTTTTT. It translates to CAGRQGSDEKLFF.

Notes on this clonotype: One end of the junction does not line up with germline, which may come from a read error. CDR3 nucleotide sequence: TGTGCCAGCAGTTACGGGGGACAGGGCTCCCACGAGCAGTACTTC. It codes for CASSYGGQGSHEQYF. This chain links TRBV6-5 with TRBJ2-7, with TRBD1 matching 9 bases. Germline V CDR1 and CDR2: MNHEY, SVGAGI. The CDR3 extends over 15 amino acids.

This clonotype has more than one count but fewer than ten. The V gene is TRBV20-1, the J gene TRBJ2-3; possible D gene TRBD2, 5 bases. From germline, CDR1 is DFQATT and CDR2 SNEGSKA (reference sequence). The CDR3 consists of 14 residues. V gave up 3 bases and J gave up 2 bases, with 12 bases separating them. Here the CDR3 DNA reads TGCAGTGCTAGTAAAGCGGCCGCCACAGATACGCAGTATTTT. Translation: CSASKAAATDTQYF.

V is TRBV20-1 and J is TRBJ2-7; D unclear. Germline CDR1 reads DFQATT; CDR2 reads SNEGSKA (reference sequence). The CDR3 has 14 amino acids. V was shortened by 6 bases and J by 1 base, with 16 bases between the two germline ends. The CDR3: CSALKTDWSYEQYF. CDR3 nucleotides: TGCAGTGCCCTCAAGACTGATTGGTCCTACGAGCAGTACTTC.

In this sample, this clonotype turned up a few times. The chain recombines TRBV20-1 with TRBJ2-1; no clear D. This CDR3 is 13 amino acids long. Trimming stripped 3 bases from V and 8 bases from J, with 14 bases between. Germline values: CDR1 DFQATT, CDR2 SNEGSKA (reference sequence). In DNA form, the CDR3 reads TGCAGTGCTAGCCCACAAGTCTTGGATGAGCAGTTCTTC. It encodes CSASPQVLDEQFF.

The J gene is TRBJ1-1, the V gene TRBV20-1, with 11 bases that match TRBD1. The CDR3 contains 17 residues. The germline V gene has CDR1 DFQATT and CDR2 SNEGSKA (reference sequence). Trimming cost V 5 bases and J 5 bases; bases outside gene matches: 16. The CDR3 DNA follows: TGCAGTGCTCCCGAAACCGGGACAGGGGGAGGAAGGACTGAAGCTTTCTTT. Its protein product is CSAPETGTGGGRTEAFF.

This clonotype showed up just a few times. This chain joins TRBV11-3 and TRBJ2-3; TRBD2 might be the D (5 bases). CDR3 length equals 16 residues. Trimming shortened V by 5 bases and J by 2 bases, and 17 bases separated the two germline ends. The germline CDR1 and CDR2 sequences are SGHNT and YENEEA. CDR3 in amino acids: CASSVGAESSTDTQYF. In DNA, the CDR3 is TGTGCCAGCAGCGTCGGAGCGGAGTCTTCCACAGATACGCAGTATTTT. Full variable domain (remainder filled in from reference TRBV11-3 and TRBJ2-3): EAGVVQSPRYKIIEKKQPVAFWCNPISGHNTLYWYLQNLGQGPELLIRYENEEAVDDSQLPKDRFSAERLKGVDSTLKIQPAELGDSAVYLCASSVGAESSTDTQYFGPGTRLTVL.

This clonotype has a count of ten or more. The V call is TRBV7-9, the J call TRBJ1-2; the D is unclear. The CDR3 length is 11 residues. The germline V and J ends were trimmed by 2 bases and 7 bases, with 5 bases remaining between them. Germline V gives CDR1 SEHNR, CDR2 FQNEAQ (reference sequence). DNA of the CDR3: TGTGCCAGCAGCTTATACTCTGGCTACACCTTC. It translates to CASSLYSGYTF.

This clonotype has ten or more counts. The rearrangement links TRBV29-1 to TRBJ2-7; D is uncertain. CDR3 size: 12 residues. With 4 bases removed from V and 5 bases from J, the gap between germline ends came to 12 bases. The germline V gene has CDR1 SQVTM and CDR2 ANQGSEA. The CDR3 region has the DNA TGCAGCGTTGGGAAGGGATCCCACGAGCAGTACTTC. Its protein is CSVGKGSHEQYF.

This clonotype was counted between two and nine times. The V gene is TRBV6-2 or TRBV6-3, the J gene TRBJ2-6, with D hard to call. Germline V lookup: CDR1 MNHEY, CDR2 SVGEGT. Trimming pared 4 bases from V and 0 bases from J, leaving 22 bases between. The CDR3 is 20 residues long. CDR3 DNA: TGTGCCAGCAGTTCCTCGAGACACATAGGCCACTTCTCTGGGGCCAACGTCCTGACTTTC. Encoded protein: CASSSSRHIGHFSGANVLTF.

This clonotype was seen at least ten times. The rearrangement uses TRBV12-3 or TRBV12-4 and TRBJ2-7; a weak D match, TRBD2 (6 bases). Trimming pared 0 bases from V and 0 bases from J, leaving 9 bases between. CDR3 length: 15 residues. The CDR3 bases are TGTGCCAGCAGTTTAGCGCAGGACTACTCCTACGAGCAGTACTTC. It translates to CASSLAQDYSYEQYF.